A single T cell receptor beta chain is shown here with its context. V was clipped by 2 bases and J by 7 bases, with 11 bases between them. CDR1 and CDR2 from the germline V gene are KGHSH and LQKENI. CDR3 length: 13 residues. Generated by immunoSEQ multiplex PCR, the TCRdb table keeps only in-frame clones and is missing some. This sample has 300,000 to 350,000 clones, with over 80% found just once. This sample was included in a study of blood T cell repertoires in COVID-19. This chain connects TRBV18 to TRBJ2-5, with D possibly TRBD2 on 5 matching bases. The specimen was peripheral blood. The TCR was taken from a woman aged 45 to 65 with COVID-19, enrolled during active disease. The CDR3 protein is CASSPAGEGTQYF. For the CDR3, the DNA is TGTGCCAGCTCACCAGCTGGTGAGGGGACCCAGTACTTC.